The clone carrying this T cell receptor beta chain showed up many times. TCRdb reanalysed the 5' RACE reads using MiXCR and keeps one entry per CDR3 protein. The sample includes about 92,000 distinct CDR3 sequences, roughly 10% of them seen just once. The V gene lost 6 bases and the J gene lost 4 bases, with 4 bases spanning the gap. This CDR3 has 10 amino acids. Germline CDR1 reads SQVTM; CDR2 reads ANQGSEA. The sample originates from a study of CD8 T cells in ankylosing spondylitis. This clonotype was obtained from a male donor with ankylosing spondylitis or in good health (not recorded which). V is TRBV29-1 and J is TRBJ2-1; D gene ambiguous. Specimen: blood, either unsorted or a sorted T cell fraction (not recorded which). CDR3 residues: CSVPYNEQFF. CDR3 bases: TGCAGCGTACCTTACAATGAGCAGTTCTTC.